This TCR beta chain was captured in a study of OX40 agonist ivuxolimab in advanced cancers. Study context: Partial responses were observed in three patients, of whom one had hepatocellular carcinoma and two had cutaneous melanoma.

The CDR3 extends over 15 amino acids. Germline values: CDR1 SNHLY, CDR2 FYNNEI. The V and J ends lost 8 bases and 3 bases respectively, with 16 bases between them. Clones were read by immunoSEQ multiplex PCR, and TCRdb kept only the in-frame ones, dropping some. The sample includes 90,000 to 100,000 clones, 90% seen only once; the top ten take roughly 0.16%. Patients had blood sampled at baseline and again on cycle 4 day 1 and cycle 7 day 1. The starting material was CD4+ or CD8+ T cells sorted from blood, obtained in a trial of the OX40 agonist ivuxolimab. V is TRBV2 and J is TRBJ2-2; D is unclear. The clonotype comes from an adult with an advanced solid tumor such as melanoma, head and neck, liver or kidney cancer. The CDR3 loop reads CASLSHYSDTGELFF. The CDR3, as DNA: TGTGCCAGCCTCTCCCACTATTCGGACACCGGGGAGCTGTTTTTT.